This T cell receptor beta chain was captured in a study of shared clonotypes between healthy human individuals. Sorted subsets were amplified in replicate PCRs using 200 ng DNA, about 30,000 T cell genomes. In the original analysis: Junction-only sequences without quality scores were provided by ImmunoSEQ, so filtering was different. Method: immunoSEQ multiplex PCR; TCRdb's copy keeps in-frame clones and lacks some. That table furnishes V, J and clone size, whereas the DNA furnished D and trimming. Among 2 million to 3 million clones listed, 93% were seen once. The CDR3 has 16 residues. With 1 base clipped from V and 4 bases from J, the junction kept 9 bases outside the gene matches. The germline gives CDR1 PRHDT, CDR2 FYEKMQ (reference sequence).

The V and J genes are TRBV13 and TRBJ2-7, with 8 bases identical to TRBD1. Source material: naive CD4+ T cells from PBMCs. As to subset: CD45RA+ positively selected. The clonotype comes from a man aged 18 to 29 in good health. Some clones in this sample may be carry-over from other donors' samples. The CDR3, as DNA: TGTGCCAGCAGCTTAGCACGGACAGGGAAAAAGTACGAGCAGTACTTC. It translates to CASSLARTGKKYEQYF.